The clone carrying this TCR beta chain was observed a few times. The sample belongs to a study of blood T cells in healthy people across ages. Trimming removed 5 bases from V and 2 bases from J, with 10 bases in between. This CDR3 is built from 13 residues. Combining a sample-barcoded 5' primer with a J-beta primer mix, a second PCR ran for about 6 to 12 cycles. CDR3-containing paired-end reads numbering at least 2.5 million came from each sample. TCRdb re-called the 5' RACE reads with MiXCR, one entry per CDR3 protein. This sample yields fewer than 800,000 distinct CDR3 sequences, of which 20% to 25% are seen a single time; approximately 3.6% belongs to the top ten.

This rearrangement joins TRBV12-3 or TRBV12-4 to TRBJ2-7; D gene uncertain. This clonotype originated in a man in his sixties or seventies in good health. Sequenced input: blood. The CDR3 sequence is CASSPIGPYEQYF. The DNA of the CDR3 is TGTGCCAGCAGTCCAATCGGCCCCTACGAGCAGTACTTC.